This T cell receptor beta chain was profiled in a study of OX40 agonist ivuxolimab in advanced cancers. Study-wide background: Patients were roughly 83% male with ages about 20 to 79, mean around 61. Findings of the study overall: Both blood CD4+ and CD8+ T cells showed clonal growth by week 6 at 0.1 to 3.0 mg/kg. Some of the lowest clonal expansion was seen in partial responders at 0.1-3.0 mg/kg. CD4+ T cells averaged fewer expanded clones than CD8+ T cells.

Profiling relied on immunoSEQ multiplex PCR, and the TCRdb table lists in-frame clones only, not all of them. The data hold about 45,000 clones, with roughly four fifths observed a single time. As for this clone: What it binds is unknown.

CDR1 is SGHRS and CDR2 is YFSETQ in the germline V gene. V dropped 3 bases and J dropped 0 bases, with 16 bases sitting between them. The CDR3 runs to 18 residues. The sequenced sample was CD4+ or CD8+ T cells sorted from blood, obtained in a trial of the OX40 agonist ivuxolimab. The clonotype originates from an adult with an advanced solid tumor such as melanoma, head and neck, liver or kidney cancer. V is TRBV5-1 and J is TRBJ2-6; D call uncertain. CDR3 loop: CASSSWTPGDSGANVLTF. In DNA form, the CDR3 reads TGCGCCAGCAGCTCATGGACCCCAGGTGACTCTGGGGCCAACGTCCTGACTTTC.